This record looks at one T cell receptor (beta chain) sequence and its context. Its recognized antigen is unknown. No much larger clonotype is one base removed from it; base qualities were not supplied. From the cysteine up to the phenylalanine, the CDR3 has a length of 15 residues. CDR3 DNA only is kept here, 45 bases in frame from base 1. Trimming costs V 1 base and J 4 bases, and their ends lie 14 bases apart. Taken from the germline V gene, the CDR1 and CDR2 loops are SGHRS and YFSETQ. The data derive from a study of blood T cell repertoires in COVID-19 (dated by TCRdb to the early 2020s). As for the study more broadly: Samples from collaborators originated in the United States, Italy and Spain and spanned both the acute and convalescent phases of COVID-19. Sample metadata almost always included a de-identified subject ID, COVID-19 status, age in years and sex. The dataset comprised deeply sampled blood TCRbeta repertoires from subjects exposed to, actively infected with, or recovered from COVID-19. The repertoires were made available in a free public database intended to serve as a resource for research on the immune response to SARS-CoV-2. The samples were drawn from two sources: the first 160 participants of the ongoing ImmuneRACE study, and 1,200 or so subjects contributed by 6 global collaborators. HLA class I and class II types, where available, came from metadata supplied by the sample provider rather than from assay-based typing. The material from the prospective study consisted of cDNA or gDNA derived from T cells, B-cell-depleted T cells, or PBMCs. Study-wide findings and limitations: The quantity of clinical and demographic metadata differed by source and by participant and was supplied without curation.

Collaborating institutions collected whole blood in K2EDTA tubes following their own protocols. For TCRbeta analysis, collaborators shipped samples as frozen whole blood, isolated PBMCs, or DNA extracted from either of those sample types. The immunoSEQ Assay, a bias-controlled multiplex PCR, was used to amplify TCRbeta CDR3 regions from genomic DNA. Concerning the study's data processing: The number of nucleated cells in each sample was estimated from the amplification of reference gene primers within the assay. To quantify the absolute abundance of each unique TCRbeta CDR3 rearrangement, sequence reads were collapsed and filtered. For each sample, productive Simpson clonality was calculated as the square root of Simpson's diversity index across productive rearrangements. TCRdb mirrors the immuneACCESS table, restricted to in-frame sequences. Some clones are absent from its copies; in checked studies, under half trace to an unresolved V gene, and the reason for the others is unknown. The D gene and trimming were derived from the DNA, and the V and J assignments and clone size from that table. The sample table records around 98,000 clones; approximately 79% of these occur just once. About a tenth of the sample belongs to the ten largest clones.

Recombination connected TRBV5-1 to TRBJ1-1, with no reliable assignment of the D segment. Sequencing used peripheral blood. This clonotype was obtained from a man between 65 and 85 years old with active or convalescent COVID-19. The sequenced DNA: TGCGCCAGCAGCTTGTTTGGGGTAGAGGGCACTGAAGCTTTCTTT. Its protein product is CASSLFGVEGTEAFF.